One sample yielded the 13 T cell receptor beta chains listed below, sequenced in a study of blood T cells in healthy people across ages. A second roughly 7 to 11 cycle PCR used barcoded and J-beta primers. Via MiXCR, TCRdb re-called the 5' RACE reads, giving one row per CDR3 protein. The sample consists of hundreds of thousands of distinct CDR3 sequences, more than 55% of them appearing once. Material: blood. These receptors all stem from a middle-aged man in good health.

V is TRBV24-1 and J is TRBJ2-5, with D unresolved. The CDR3 extends over 12 amino acids. Trimming cost V 0 bases and J 11 bases, with 9 bases left between them. The germline V gene encodes CDR1 KGHDR and CDR2 SFDVKD. This CDR3 reads CATSDLLSRQYF. The CDR3 DNA is TGTGCCACCAGTGATTTGCTCAGCAGACAGTACTTC.

The chain combines TRBV28 with TRBJ1-2; TRBD1 agrees at 7 bases. CDR1 and CDR2 from the germline V gene are MDHEN and SYDVKM. J gave up 6 bases and V 5 bases, and 6 bases lay outside the gene matches. This CDR3 is built from 13 residues. CDR3 region: CASSTGDRDGYTF. The CDR3 region has the DNA TGTGCCAGCAGTACAGGGGATCGCGATGGCTACACCTTC.

With regard to this clonotype: One junction end does not reproduce the germline sequence, and a read error may be involved. The chain employs TRBV6-2 or TRBV6-3 and TRBJ2-6; D is undetermined. CDR3 length: 16 residues. The V gene's germline CDR1 is MNHEY and CDR2 SVGEGT. As DNA, the CDR3 is TGTGCCAACAGTTATAAGGACGGCTCTGGGGCCAACGTCCTGACTTTC. This sequence encodes CANSYKDGSGANVLTF.

The rearrangement uses TRBV2 and TRBJ2-4; no firm D call. The germline V gene encodes CDR1 SNHLY and CDR2 FYNNEI. CDR3 length: 15 amino acids. Trimming removed 4 bases at V and 1 base at J, with 11 bases between. The CDR3 nucleotides read TGTGCCAGCAGTGTAAGTCCCATGGCCAAAAACATTCAGTACTTC. Protein product: CASSVSPMAKNIQYF.

The chain is built from TRBV20-1 and TRBJ2-7; 10 bases map to TRBD1. The CDR3 extends over 15 amino acids. Looked up from germline, CDR1 is DFQATT and CDR2 is SNEGSKA (reference sequence). DNA for the CDR3: TGCAGCTCGACCAGGACAGGGGGAAATGGCTACGAGCAGTACTTC. Residues: CSSTRTGGNGYEQYF.

The chain links TRBV20-1 to TRBJ2-1; 9 positions agree with TRBD2. With 7 bases clipped from V and 0 bases from J, the junction kept 7 bases outside the gene matches. CDR1 and CDR2 from the germline V gene are DFQATT and SNEGSKA (reference sequence). The CDR3 totals 15 residues. CDR3 bases: TGCAGTGTCCCGGGACTAGCCATCTCCTACAATGAGCAGTTCTTC. This sequence encodes CSVPGLAISYNEQFF.

The rearrangement uses TRBV6-2 or TRBV6-3 and TRBJ2-3, with 8 bases fitting TRBD2. Per the germline V gene, CDR1 is MNHEY and CDR2 is SVGEGT. The CDR3 extends over 16 amino acids. V lost 2 bases to trimming and J lost 2 bases; unmatched junction nucleotides: 6. CDR3 bases: TGTGCCAGCAGTTACAAGGCTAGCGGGTACACAGATACGCAGTATTTT. Protein product: CASSYKASGYTDTQYF.

The chain links TRBV5-1 to TRBJ2-4; either TRBD1 or TRBD2 may fit D (5 bases each). The CDR3 totals 14 residues. Trimming took 5 bases from V and 0 from J, leaving 9 bases between them. Germline CDR1 reads SGHRS; CDR2 reads YFSETQ. The CDR3 spells CASRGTIAKNIQYF. CDR3 DNA sequence: TGCGCCAGCAGGGGGACGATAGCCAAAAACATTCAGTACTTC.

This chain connects TRBV9 to TRBJ2-5, with D possibly being TRBD1 (6 bases). This CDR3 is 13 amino acids long. Trimming shortened V by 6 bases and J by 4 bases, and 13 bases separated the two germline ends. Germline V gene sequence: CDR1 SGDLS, CDR2 YYNGEE. CDR3 region: CASNQGYRETQYF. The CDR3 bases are TGTGCCAGCAATCAGGGGTACAGAGAGACCCAGTACTTC.

The chain combines TRBV9 with TRBJ2-1, with 12 bases identical to TRBD2. The length of the CDR3 is 16 residues. CDR1 is SGDLS, CDR2 YYNGEE, per germline. V was pared by 0 bases and J by 5 bases, with 3 bases of the junction left unmatched. The CDR3 here is CASSVDLAGGHNEQFF. CDR3 sequence (DNA): TGTGCCAGCAGCGTAGATCTAGCGGGGGGGCACAATGAGCAGTTCTTC.

This clonotype has just a few counts. V usage is TRBV11-1 and J usage is TRBJ1-1; a possible D gene is TRBD1 (6 bases). Trimming stripped 1 base from V and 6 bases from J, with 18 bases between. From germline, CDR1 is SGHAT and CDR2 FQDESV (reference sequence). The CDR3 loop spans 16 amino acids. Written as DNA, the CDR3 is TGTGCCAGCAGCTTAGGTCGCAGGGGTTTACGCTCTGAAGCTTTCTTT. Amino acids: CASSLGRRGLRSEAFF.

The table lists this clonotype with a few counts. The V gene is TRBV12-3 or TRBV12-4, the J gene TRBJ2-7; tentatively, D is TRBD2 (6 bases). This CDR3 region has 13 residues. The V gene lost 3 bases and the J gene lost 6 bases, with 12 bases spanning the gap. This chain's CDR3 is CASSLGGIGEQYF. The CDR3, as DNA: TGTGCCAGCAGTTTGGGCGGGATCGGCGAGCAGTACTTC.

The rearrangement links TRBV14 to TRBJ1-2; D gene unclear. CDR1 and CDR2 from the germline V gene are SGHDN and FVKESK. The CDR3 spans 16 residues. V shed 0 bases and J shed 6 bases, with 17 bases lying between them. The CDR3 DNA reads as TGTGCCAGCAGCCAAGAAGTCTTTACGGCGAGGAATGGCTACACCTTC. It yields the protein CASSQEVFTARNGYTF.